A selection of T cell receptor beta chains follows, all from one sample in a study of PD-1 blockade in classical Hodgkin lymphoma. TCRdb's copy holds only in-frame clones and misses some; the assay was immunoSEQ multiplex PCR. The sample lists roughly 97,000 clones, over 80% seen once, with approximately 12% in the top ten. Here the sequenced sample was peripheral blood mononuclear cells (PBMCs), taken at baseline. Receptors were obtained from a human donor with classical Hodgkin lymphoma. Both conserved end residues are part of each CDR3.

j_call | v_call | cdr3_aa
TRBJ2-5 | TRBV5-1 | CASSLTRQETQYF
TRBJ2-1 | TRBV11-2 | CASSLTSSNEQFF
TRBJ2-5 | TRBV28 | CASTQGAIETQYF
TRBJ1-2 | TRBV7-8 | CASSLDRLYGYTF
TRBJ2-7 | TRBV28 | CASSIRLAGEQYF
TRBJ1-1 | TRBV2 | CASDRVNTEAFF
TRBJ1-1 | TRBV19 | CASSNRQANTEAFF
TRBJ2-3 | TRBV4-3 | CASSQDPDGYTDTQYF
TRBJ2-7 | TRBV9 | CASSGGQSYEQYF
TRBJ2-3 | TRBV5-4 | CASSLNSGTGGDTQYF
TRBJ2-7 | TRBV9 | CASSVGQGAPYEQYF
TRBJ2-1 | TRBV7-2 | CASSWSVDSLGNEQFF
TRBJ1-2 | TRBV19 | CASADGLYGYTF
TRBJ2-7 | TRBV7-2 | CASKTRRTVAYEQYF
TRBJ2-1 | TRBV19 | CASSIALGGGLSRHEQFF
TRBJ2-1 | TRBV5-1 | CASSLQGQPYNEQFF
TRBJ2-5 | TRBV19 | CASTPRAGETQYF
TRBJ1-1 | TRBV6-6 | CASSYSLRATEAFF
TRBJ2-1 | TRBV28 | CASSWAGRSYDNEQFF
TRBJ2-7 | TRBV10-2 | CASSEYEQMWGEQYF
TRBJ2-1 | TRBV19 | CASSTRTGGDNEQFF
TRBJ1-2 | TRBV6-5 | CASSYLGASNSIGYTF
TRBJ2-4 | TRBV19 | CASSILTTNIQYF
TRBJ2-5 | TRBV18 | CASSPPTGGSGTQYF
TRBJ2-3 | TRBV4-1 | CASSRTRETLTDTQYF
TRBJ1-4 | TRBV4-3 | CASSPRGIDATNEKLFF
TRBJ1-5 | TRBV6-4 | CASSDKGDWGQPQHF
TRBJ2-3 | TRBV9 | CASSDDSWTDTQYF
TRBJ2-7 | TRBV10-3 | CAISGGDYEQYF
TRBJ2-1 | TRBV5-4 | CASSLSMGNEQFF
TRBJ2-2 | TRBV6-1 | CASTGVGTGELFF
TRBJ2-2 | TRBV7-9 | CASSLGGSGTGELFF
TRBJ1-1 | TRBV6-1 | CASSPGQGISEAFF
TRBJ2-2 | TRBV6-5 | CASTRGGNTGELFF
TRBJ2-7 | TRBV5-5 | CASSSWGDSYEQYF
TRBJ2-7 | TRBV5-4 | CASSRGYEQYF
TRBJ1-1 | TRBV19 | CASNTGGNTEAFF
TRBJ2-2 | TRBV30 | CAWSVSLGPTGELFF
TRBJ1-1 | TRBV7-9 | CASSERRTTEAFF
TRBJ2-5 | TRBV5-5 | CASSLQVQETQYF
TRBJ1-2 | TRBV5-6 | CASSPVGRQGAHGYTF